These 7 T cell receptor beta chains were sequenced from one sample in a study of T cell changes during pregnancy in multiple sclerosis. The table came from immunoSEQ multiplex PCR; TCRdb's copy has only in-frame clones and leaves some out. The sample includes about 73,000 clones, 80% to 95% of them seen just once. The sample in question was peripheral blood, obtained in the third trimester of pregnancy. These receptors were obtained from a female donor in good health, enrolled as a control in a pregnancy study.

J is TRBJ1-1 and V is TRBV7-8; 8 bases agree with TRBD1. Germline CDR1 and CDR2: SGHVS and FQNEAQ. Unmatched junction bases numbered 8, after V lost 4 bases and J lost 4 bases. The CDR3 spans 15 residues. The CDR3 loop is CASSSDRAGSTEAFF. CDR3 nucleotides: TGTGCCAGCAGCTCGGACAGGGCTGGGAGCACTGAAGCTTTCTTT.

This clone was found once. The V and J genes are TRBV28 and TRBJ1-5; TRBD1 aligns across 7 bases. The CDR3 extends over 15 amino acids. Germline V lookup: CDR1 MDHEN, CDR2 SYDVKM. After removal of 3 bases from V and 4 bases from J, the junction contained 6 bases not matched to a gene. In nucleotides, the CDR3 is TGTGCCAGCAGTTTCAGACAGGGTGGAAATCAGCCCCAGCATTTT. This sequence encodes CASSFRQGGNQPQHF.

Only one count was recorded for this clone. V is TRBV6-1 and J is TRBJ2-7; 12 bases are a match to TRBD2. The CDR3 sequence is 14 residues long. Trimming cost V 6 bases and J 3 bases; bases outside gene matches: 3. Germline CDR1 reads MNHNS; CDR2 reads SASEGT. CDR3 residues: CASSRLAGVYEQYF. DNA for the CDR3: TGTGCCAGCAGCCGACTAGCGGGAGTCTACGAGCAGTACTTC.

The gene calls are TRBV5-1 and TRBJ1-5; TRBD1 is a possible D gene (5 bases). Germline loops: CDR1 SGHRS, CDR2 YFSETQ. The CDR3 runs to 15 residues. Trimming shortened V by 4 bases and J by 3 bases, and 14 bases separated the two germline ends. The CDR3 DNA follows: TGCGCCAGCAGCGCCACGGGGGGGAACAATCAGCCCCAGCATTTT. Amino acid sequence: CASSATGGNNQPQHF.

This CDR3 is CASSEWVGVLVNEKLFF. The CDR3 nucleotides are TGTGCCAGCAGTGAATGGGTAGGGGTTCTAGTAAATGAAAAACTGTTTTTT. V gene TRBV2 combines with J gene TRBJ1-4, with a possible D match to TRBD1 (5 bases). Deletions cut 2 bases from V and 5 bases from J, with 18 bases between. Germline V gene lookup returns CDR1 SNHLY and CDR2 FYNNEI. The CDR3 extends over 17 amino acids.

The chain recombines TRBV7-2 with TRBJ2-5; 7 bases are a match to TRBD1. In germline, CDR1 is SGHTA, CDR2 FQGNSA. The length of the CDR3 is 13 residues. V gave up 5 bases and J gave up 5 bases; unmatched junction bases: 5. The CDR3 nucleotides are TGTGCCAGCAGCGAAGGGGGCGGGGAGACCCAGTACTTC. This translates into CASSEGGGETQYF.

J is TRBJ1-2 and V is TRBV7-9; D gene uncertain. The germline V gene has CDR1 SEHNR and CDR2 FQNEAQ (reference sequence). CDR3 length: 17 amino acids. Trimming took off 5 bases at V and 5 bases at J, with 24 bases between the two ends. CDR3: CASSPPLARVRIYGYTF. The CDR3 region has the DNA TGTGCCAGCAGCCCCCCCCTAGCCCGAGTAAGAATATATGGCTACACCTTC.